The 30 T cell receptor beta chains listed next were all sequenced from one sample in a study of cytomegalovirus exposure and HLA in healthy donors. Primers included in the PCR were 60 Vbeta and 13 Jbeta primers. Profiled with immunoSEQ multiplex PCR; TCRdb holds only in-frame clones, not every one. The sample lists around 69,000 clones; approximately 70% were seen once. The sequenced sample was PBMCs. These receptors all come from a woman aged 45 to 65 in good health and CMV-seropositive.

V is TRBV29-1 and J is TRBJ2-1; 8 bases agree with TRBD2. From germline, CDR1 is SQVTM and CDR2 ANQGSEA. The CDR3 spans 18 residues. V was clipped by 4 bases and J by 2 bases; unmatched bases: 16. CDR3 protein: CSVGKGFRGGLAYNEQFF. The DNA of the CDR3 is TGCAGCGTTGGGAAAGGTTTTCGTGGGGGACTAGCCTACAATGAGCAGTTCTTC.

The chain carries TRBV28 and TRBJ1-5; D perhaps matches TRBD1 (6 bases). V shed 4 bases and J shed 2 bases, with 9 bases lying between them. Germline lookup yields CDR1 MDHEN and CDR2 SYDVKM. The length of the CDR3 is 14 residues. DNA of the CDR3: TGTGCCAGCAGTTCCAGGGGTGGCAATCAGCCCCAGCATTTT. Protein sequence: CASSSRGGNQPQHF.

This chain uses TRBV6-5 with TRBJ1-2, with D uncertain. Germline-derived CDR1 and CDR2 are MNHEY and SVGAGI. CDR3 length: 15 amino acids. Trimming took 0 bases from V and 1 from J, leaving 9 bases between them. This CDR3 is CASSYSFSGNYGYTF. CDR3 nucleotide sequence: TGTGCCAGCAGTTACTCATTTTCGGGTAACTATGGCTACACCTTC.

This CDR3 reads CSVAGDRENTEAFF. The CDR3 nucleotides are TGCAGCGTGGCCGGGGACAGAGAAAACACTGAAGCTTTCTTT. J is TRBJ1-1 and V is TRBV29-1, with 7 bases aligning to TRBD1. Germline values: CDR1 SQVTM, CDR2 ANQGSEA. CDR3 length equals 14 residues. Trimming at V came to 6 bases and at J to 2 bases, leaving 9 bases not matched to a gene. The full variable domain, its missing parts supplied by reference TRBV29-1 and TRBJ1-1, is SAVISQKPSRDICQRGTSLTIQCQVDSQVTMMFWYRQQPGQSLTLIATANQGSEATYESGFVIDKFPISRPNLTFSTLTVSNMSPEDSSIYLCSVAGDRENTEAFFGQGTRLTVV.

This clone has more than one count but fewer than ten. The V gene is TRBV2, the J gene TRBJ2-1; TRBD1 matches at 8 bases. Trimming took 4 bases from V and 7 from J; bases not matched to a gene: 12. Looked up from germline, CDR1 is SNHLY and CDR2 is FYNNEI. There are 16 residues in the CDR3. CDR3 region: CASSAVWQGARNEQFF. The CDR3 nucleotides are TGTGCCAGCAGTGCCGTTTGGCAGGGGGCAAGAAATGAGCAGTTCTTC.

CDR3: CASSLGQDRGREAFF. Here the CDR3 DNA reads TGTGCCAGCAGCTTAGGACAAGACAGGGGGCGAGAAGCTTTCTTT. The chain employs TRBV13 and TRBJ1-1; TRBD1 aligns across 10 bases. Per germline, CDR1 PRHDT and CDR2 FYEKMQ (reference sequence). Germline trimming cut 0 bases from V and 8 bases from J; bases unmatched to any gene: 6. This CDR3 is 15 amino acids long.

The rearrangement links TRBV5-1 to TRBJ1-2; D might be TRBD1 (5 bases). The CDR3 consists of 12 residues. CDR1 and CDR2 (germline): SGHRS, YFSETQ. V was shortened by 1 base and J by 9 bases, with 10 bases between the two germline ends. The CDR3 DNA reads as TGCGCCAGCAGCTTGTCGGGACTGAGCTACACCTTC. Translating gives CASSLSGLSYTF. Full variable domain (outside the CDR3, taken from reference TRBV5-1 and TRBJ1-2): KAGVTQTPRYLIKTRGQQVTLSCSPISGHRSVSWYQQTPGQGLQFLFEYFSETQRNKGNFPGRFSGRQFSNSRSEMNVSTLELGDSALYLCASSLSGLSYTFGSGTRLTVV.

The chain carries TRBV6-5 and TRBJ2-7; weak D call: TRBD2 (5 bases). This CDR3 is 15 amino acids long. The V gene lost 1 base and the J gene lost 0 bases, with 10 bases spanning the gap. Per the germline V gene, CDR1 is MNHEY and CDR2 is SVGAGI. The CDR3 loop is CASSYLGTSSYEQYF. CDR3 in DNA: TGTGCCAGCAGTTACTTGGGCACTAGCTCCTACGAGCAGTACTTC.

The V call is TRBV6-1, the J call TRBJ1-4; D gene unclear. Trimming pared 1 base from V and 0 bases from J, leaving 9 bases between. Germline V lookup: CDR1 MNHNS, CDR2 SASEGT. The CDR3 has 16 amino acids. The CDR3 is CASSEGRGATNEKLFF. The DNA of the CDR3 is TGTGCCAGCAGTGAAGGTCGAGGTGCAACTAATGAAAAACTGTTTTTT.

This chain joins TRBV28 and TRBJ1-4, with 8 nucleotides matching TRBD1. Germline V CDR1 and CDR2: MDHEN, SYDVKM. The CDR3 consists of 14 residues. Unmatched junction bases numbered 4, after V lost 2 bases and J lost 8 bases. The CDR3 sequence is CASSLPPGGEKLFF. The CDR3 bases are TGTGCCAGCAGTTTACCCCCAGGGGGCGAAAAACTGTTTTTT.

The rearrangement uses TRBV7-2 and TRBJ1-5; D may be TRBD1 (5 bases). Looked up from germline, CDR1 is SGHTA and CDR2 is FQGNSA. The CDR3 extends over 13 amino acids. V was trimmed by 6 bases and J by 5 bases, leaving 11 bases between them. The CDR3 DNA reads as TGTGCCAGCAGTCTGGGGGAGGATCAGCCCCAGCATTTT. Translation: CASSLGEDQPQHF.

The V call is TRBV7-2, the J call TRBJ1-2, with a tentative D call TRBD1 (5 bases). V lost 5 bases, J lost 2 bases, and 18 bases lay in between. This CDR3 comprises 16 residues. Looked up from germline, CDR1 is SGHTA and CDR2 is FQGNSA. DNA of the CDR3: TGTGCCAGCAGCGTTACCGCAGGGCGGGGGAACTATGGCTACACCTTC. Protein product: CASSVTAGRGNYGYTF.

The rearrangement joins TRBV7-3 to TRBJ2-3; 8 bases map to TRBD2. J was trimmed by 2 bases and V by 2 bases; bases with no gene match: 6. Germline V gene data show CDR1 as SGHTA and CDR2 as FQGTGA. The CDR3 totals 16 residues. The CDR3 coding sequence is TGTGCCAGCAGCTTATTAGGCGGGAGGCTCACAGATACGCAGTATTTT. This sequence encodes CASSLLGGRLTDTQYF. Full variable domain (remainder filled in from reference TRBV7-3 and TRBJ2-3): GAGVSQTPSNKVTEKGKYVELRCDPISGHTALYWYRQSLGQGPEFLIYFQGTGAADDSGLPNDRFFAVRPEGSVSTLKIQRTERGDSAVYLCASSLLGGRLTDTQYFGPGTRLTVL.

The J gene is TRBJ1-5, the V gene TRBV2; D not certain. The CDR3 contains 14 residues. Trimming took 2 bases from V and 3 from J, leaving 8 bases between them. The germline V gene encodes CDR1 SNHLY and CDR2 FYNNEI. CDR3 bases: TGTGCCAGCAGTGAATCGGGATCCAATCAGCCCCAGCATTTT. The encoded protein is CASSESGSNQPQHF.

V gene TRBV27 combines with J gene TRBJ2-1, with 9 bases lining up with TRBD1. The CDR3 contains 15 residues. Germline values: CDR1 MNHEY, CDR2 SMNVEV (reference sequence). With 3 bases clipped from V and 4 bases from J, the junction kept 4 bases outside the gene matches. This CDR3 is CASSFGTGTYNEQFF. Written as DNA, the CDR3 is TGTGCCAGCAGTTTTGGGACAGGGACATACAATGAGCAGTTCTTC.

The CDR3 reads CASSLQGALTGELFF. CDR3 DNA sequence: TGTGCCAGCAGCTTACAGGGGGCGCTGACCGGGGAGCTGTTTTTT. This chain links TRBV7-2 with TRBJ2-2; 8 nucleotides align to TRBD1. The germline CDR1 and CDR2 sequences are SGHTA and FQGNSA. There are 15 residues in the CDR3. J gave up 5 bases and V 2 bases, and 4 bases lay outside the gene matches.

This clone was counted a few times. The J gene is TRBJ1-2, the V gene TRBV9; tentative D call: TRBD1 (6 bases). The CDR3 has 15 amino acids. Germline lookup yields CDR1 SGDLS and CDR2 YYNGEE. Trimming pared 0 bases from V and 5 bases from J, leaving 14 bases between. CDR3 in DNA: TGTGCCAGCAGCGTAGCTACTCGGCAGGGGTATGGCTACACCTTC. As protein: CASSVATRQGYGYTF.

The chain carries TRBV9 and TRBJ2-1; D might be TRBD2 (5 bases). V lost 3 bases and J 9 bases, leaving 13 bases between the germline ends. This CDR3 contains 13 residues. CDR1 SGDLS and CDR2 YYNGEE come from the germline V gene. Here the CDR3 DNA reads TGTGCCAGCAGCGCATTACTAGTCCCTGAGCAGTTCTTC. Protein sequence: CASSALLVPEQFF.

This chain joins TRBV28 and TRBJ1-2; tentatively, D is TRBD1 (6 bases). V lost 6 bases to trimming and J lost 0 bases, with 11 bases between them. CDR3 length: 14 amino acids. Germline CDR1 is MDHEN and CDR2 is SYDVKM. For the CDR3, the DNA is TGTGCCAGCAGGACAGGACCCTCTAACTATGGCTACACCTTC. Translating it yields CASRTGPSNYGYTF.

The chain joins TRBV28 to TRBJ2-1, with 14 bases matching TRBD2. Germline V lookup: CDR1 MDHEN, CDR2 SYDVKM. The CDR3 loop spans 18 amino acids. With V trimmed by 4 bases and J by 0 bases, 5 bases remained unmatched. The CDR3 coding sequence is TGTGCCAGCAGTTCAGGGACTAGCGGGGGCGTCTCCTACAATGAGCAGTTCTTC. As protein: CASSSGTSGGVSYNEQFF.

There are a few counts of this clone. The chain couples TRBV11-3 to TRBJ1-1, with 7 nucleotides matching TRBD1. CDR1 is SGHNT, CDR2 YENEEA, per germline. This CDR3 contains 13 residues. The V segment lost 5 bases and the J segment 10 bases; nucleotides outside the gene matches: 10. The CDR3 DNA follows: TGTGCCAGCAGCCGAGGACAGGAAACCGTAGCTTTCTTT. Its protein is CASSRGQETVAFF.

This chain connects TRBV4-3 to TRBJ2-1; 7 bases fit TRBD1. V trimming: 5 bases; J trimming: 7 bases; junction bases outside the gene matches: 8. The germline V gene encodes CDR1 LGHNA and CDR2 YSLEER. The CDR3 consists of 14 residues. The CDR3 region is CASSYRDRGNEQFF. The CDR3, as DNA: TGCGCCAGCAGCTACCGGGACAGAGGAAATGAGCAGTTCTTC.

J is TRBJ1-2 and V is TRBV9; 7 bases align to TRBD1. V shed 2 bases and J 4 bases; nucleotides not matched to a gene: 8. Per germline, CDR1 SGDLS and CDR2 YYNGEE. The CDR3 runs 15 residues. In DNA, the CDR3 is TGTGCCAGCAGCGTTGCGACAGGGTCCTCCTATGGCTACACCTTC. Its translation: CASSVATGSSYGYTF.

This clone was found a few times. Written as DNA, the CDR3 is TGTGCCAGCAGCCCCAACCCGACAAAGAGCTCCTACGAGCAGTACTTC. It yields the protein CASSPNPTKSSYEQYF. The chain couples TRBV13 to TRBJ2-7; no reliable D call. Germline loops: CDR1 PRHDT, CDR2 FYEKMQ (reference sequence). Trimming shortened V by 5 bases and J by 0 bases, and 17 bases separated the two germline ends. This CDR3 has 16 amino acids.

The V call is TRBV7-6, the J call TRBJ1-5; D ambiguous. Per germline, CDR1 SGHVS and CDR2 FNYEAQ. Trimming pared 1 base from V and 6 bases from J, leaving 10 bases between. The CDR3 spans 14 residues. CDR3 sequence: CASSLDPLGQPQHF. DNA of the CDR3: TGTGCCAGCAGCTTAGACCCCCTAGGTCAGCCCCAGCATTTT.

The rearrangement joins TRBV21-1 to TRBJ2-3; TRBD2 reflects the table's D call only, with no check against the DNA. TRBV21-1 is flagged as a pseudogene. This CDR3 contains 19 residues. DNA of the CDR3: TGTGCCAGCAGCACTTTGAGACTAGCGGGAGGGCCAGGTACAGATACGCAGTATTTT. This translates into CASSTLRLAGGPGTDTQYF.

The V call is TRBV6-5, the J call TRBJ1-4; 7 bases align to TRBD1. Trimming took 6 bases from V and 10 from J; bases not matched to a gene: 11. The CDR3 sequence is 14 residues long. Germline V gene lookup returns CDR1 MNHEY and CDR2 SVGAGI. The CDR3 loop reads CASSQGTVVLKLFF. The CDR3 DNA reads TGTGCCAGCAGCCAAGGGACAGTCGTTCTAAAACTGTTTTTT.

The V and J genes are TRBV19 and TRBJ2-3; D perhaps matches TRBD1 (5 bases). Trimming cost V 4 bases and J 4 bases, with 15 bases left between them. The CDR3 runs 15 residues. CDR1 is LNHDA and CDR2 is SQIVND in the germline V gene (reference sequence). The CDR3 is CASSRQGGLPDTQYF. DNA for the CDR3: TGTGCCAGTAGTAGGCAGGGTGGCCTGCCAGATACGCAGTATTTT.

J is TRBJ1-1 and V is TRBV9, with D perhaps matching TRBD1 (5 bases). Germline assignment: CDR1 SGDLS and CDR2 YYNGEE. The CDR3 runs to 14 residues. V was shortened by 2 bases and J by 7 bases, with 15 bases between the two germline ends. CDR3 residues: CASSVESRDGEAFF. The CDR3 coding sequence is TGTGCCAGCAGCGTTGAGTCCAGGGATGGTGAAGCTTTCTTT.

The genes are TRBV6-5 and TRBJ2-7; tentatively, D is TRBD2 (5 bases). Germline CDR1 is MNHEY and CDR2 is SVGAGI. CDR3 length: 16 residues. The ends were cut back, 0 bases at V and 2 bases at J, with 14 bases in the middle. The CDR3 sequence is CASSYSLPRGPYEQYF. The CDR3 DNA sequence: TGTGCCAGCAGTTACTCCCTTCCCCGGGGTCCCTACGAGCAGTACTTC.